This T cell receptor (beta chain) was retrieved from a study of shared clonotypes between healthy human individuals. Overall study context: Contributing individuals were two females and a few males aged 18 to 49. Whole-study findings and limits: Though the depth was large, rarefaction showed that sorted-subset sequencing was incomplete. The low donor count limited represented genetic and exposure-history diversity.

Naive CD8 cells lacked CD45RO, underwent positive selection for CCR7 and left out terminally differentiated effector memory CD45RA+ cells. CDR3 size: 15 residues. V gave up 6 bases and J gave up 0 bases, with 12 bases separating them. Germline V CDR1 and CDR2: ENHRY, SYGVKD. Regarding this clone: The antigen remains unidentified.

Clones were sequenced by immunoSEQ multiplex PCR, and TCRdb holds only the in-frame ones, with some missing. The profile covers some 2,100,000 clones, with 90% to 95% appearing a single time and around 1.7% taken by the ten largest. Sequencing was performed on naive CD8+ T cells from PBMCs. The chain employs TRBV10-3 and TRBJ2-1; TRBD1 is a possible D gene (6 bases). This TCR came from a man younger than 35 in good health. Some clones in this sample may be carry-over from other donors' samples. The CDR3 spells CAIRSEGVSYNEQFF. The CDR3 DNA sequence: TGTGCCATCAGGAGTGAGGGGGTCTCCTACAATGAGCAGTTCTTC.